The 14 T cell receptor beta chains given below trace back to one sample, sequenced in a study of blood T cell repertoires in COVID-19 (dated by TCRdb to 2020 to 2022). To prepare the library, the immunoSEQ multiplex PCR assay was applied. TCRdb obtained this table from immuneACCESS and retained in-frame rearrangements with V and J assigned. These tables miss some clones; where compared with another copy, unresolved V genes account for less than half of the shortfall, and the remainder is unexplained. The sample contains roughly 100,000 clones, 87% of them found a single time. The top ten clonotypes cover roughly 5.2% of the sample. The sample consisted of peripheral blood. Receptor source: a woman aged 45-65 years with COVID-19, enrolled during active disease.

The chain carries TRBV7-3 and TRBJ2-5, with 13 nucleotides matching TRBD2. The ends lost 6 bases at V and 5 bases at J; junction bases unmatched: 6. CDR1 SGHTA and CDR2 FQGTGA come from the germline V gene. The CDR3 runs to 15 residues. This CDR3 reads CASSMTSGGPETQYF. The CDR3 DNA reads as TGTGCCAGCAGTATGACTAGCGGGGGGCCCGAGACCCAGTACTTC.

This chain uses TRBV14 with TRBJ2-7, with D possibly TRBD1 on 6 matching bases. This CDR3 spans 15 amino acids. CDR1 and CDR2 from the germline V gene are SGHDN and FVKESK. Trimming left V 3 bases short and J 1 base short, with 13 bases between. The CDR3 DNA follows: TGTGCCAGCAGCCATGGGACATCACAGTCCTACGAGCAGTACTTC. Translating gives CASSHGTSQSYEQYF. Filled out from reference TRBV14 and TRBJ2-7, the complete variable domain reads EAGVTQFPSHSVIEKGQTVTLRCDPISGHDNLYWYRRVMGKEIKFLLHFVKESKQDESGMPNNRFLAERTGGTYSTLKVQPAELEDSGVYFCASSHGTSQSYEQYFGPGTRLTVT.

The CDR3 reads CASSYRTGGDQPQHF. For the CDR3, the DNA is TGTGCCAGCAGTTACCGAACAGGGGGTGATCAGCCCCAGCATTTT. The chain has TRBV6-5 and TRBJ1-5, with 8 bases matching TRBD1. J gave up 5 bases and V 2 bases, and 5 bases lay outside the gene matches. Germline V gives CDR1 MNHEY, CDR2 SVGAGI. CDR3 size: 15 residues.

The genes are TRBV6-5 and TRBJ1-6; 8 positions agree with TRBD1. CDR1 MNHEY and CDR2 SVGAGI come from the germline V gene. CDR3 length equals 15 residues. The V segment lost 2 bases and the J segment 9 bases; nucleotides outside the gene matches: 6. The CDR3 reads CASSYPEQGVSPLHF. The CDR3 DNA is TGTGCCAGCAGTTACCCAGAACAGGGGGTTTCACCCCTCCACTTT.

In this sample, this clone turned up a few times. The V gene is TRBV5-1, the J gene TRBJ2-1; D might be TRBD1 (5 bases). CDR1 SGHRS and CDR2 YFSETQ come from the germline V gene. V was trimmed by 0 bases and J by 0 bases, leaving 7 bases between them. The CDR3 runs 15 residues. DNA for the CDR3: TGCGCCAGCAGCTTGGCAGGGAACTCCTACAATGAGCAGTTCTTC. This encodes CASSLAGNSYNEQFF.

The CDR3 DNA is TGCGCCAGCAGCCAAGAGGGGACAGCTGGAGGGAGGACCCCACTGTTTTTT. This sequence encodes CASSQEGTAGGRTPLFF. The chain uses TRBV4-1 and TRBJ1-4; TRBD1 aligns across 7 bases. The CDR3 totals 17 residues. V lost 0 bases and J lost 13; bases outside the gene matches: 17. Germline CDR1 MGHRA, CDR2 YSYEKL.

This clone was seen a handful of times. The rearrangement links TRBV7-9 to TRBJ1-2; no clear D. With 5 bases removed from V and 8 bases from J, the gap between germline ends came to 15 bases. CDR1 is SEHNR, CDR2 FQNEAQ, per germline (reference sequence). The CDR3 has 13 amino acids. CDR3 region: CASSLGELRGYTF. The CDR3 DNA is TGTGCCAGCAGCCTCGGTGAATTGAGGGGCTACACCTTC. Variable domain in full (rest from reference TRBV7-9 and TRBJ1-2): DTGVSQNPRHKITKRGQNVTFRCDPISEHNRLYWYRQTLGQGPEFLTYFQNEAQLEKSRLLSDRFSAERPKGSFSTLEIQRTEQGDSAMYLCASSLGELRGYTFGSGTRLTVV.

This chain links TRBV29-1 with TRBJ2-3; 8 nucleotides agree with TRBD2. Trimming cost V 3 bases and J 0 bases; bases outside gene matches: 5. CDR3 size: 15 residues. Germline CDR1 SQVTM, CDR2 ANQGSEA. The CDR3 loop reads CSVDPRGGSTDTQYF. Here the CDR3 DNA reads TGCAGCGTTGATCCGCGCGGGGGGAGCACAGATACGCAGTATTTT.

This sequence joins TRBV6-5 and TRBJ1-1; 9 nucleotides match TRBD1. The germline gives CDR1 MNHEY, CDR2 SVGAGI. Unmatched junction bases numbered 9, after V lost 6 bases and J lost 4 bases. This CDR3 has 15 residues. The CDR3 sequence: CASSEGQGVGTEAFF. The CDR3 DNA reads as TGTGCCAGCAGCGAGGGACAGGGTGTTGGCACTGAAGCTTTCTTT.

The sample holds one count of this clone. The chain employs TRBV13 and TRBJ2-2, with D maybe TRBD1 (5 bases). V shed 3 bases and J shed 6 bases, with 14 bases lying between them. Per germline, CDR1 PRHDT and CDR2 FYEKMQ (reference sequence). CDR3 size: 15 residues. The CDR3 loop is CASSFVGVRAGELFF. The CDR3, as DNA: TGTGCCAGCAGCTTTGTAGGGGTTCGGGCCGGGGAGCTGTTTTTT.

The chain combines TRBV5-8 with TRBJ1-4; D unresolved. The CDR3 runs to 17 residues. CDR1 is SGHTS and CDR2 is YDEGEE in the germline V gene. Trimming took off 0 bases at V and 3 bases at J, with 15 bases between the two ends. The chain's CDR3 is CASSLGGLRSANEKLFF. Here the CDR3 DNA reads TGTGCCAGCAGCTTGGGAGGCTTGCGGTCGGCTAATGAAAAACTGTTTTTT. Using reference TRBV5-8 and TRBJ1-4 for the parts outside the CDR3, the full variable domain is EAGVTQSPTHLIKTRGQQATLRCSPISGHTSVYWYQQALGLGLQFLLWYDEGEERNRGNFPPRFSGRQFPNYSSELNVNALELEDSALYLCASSLGGLRSANEKLFFGSGTQLSVL.

This clone turned up a few times. The chain joins TRBV7-9 to TRBJ1-4, with D possibly TRBD1 on 6 matching bases. Germline CDR1 and CDR2: SEHNR and FQNEAQ (reference sequence). The CDR3 is 14 amino acids. The V and J ends lost 3 bases and 8 bases respectively, with 13 bases between them. The CDR3 protein is CASSFSTGEEKLFF. CDR3 sequence (DNA): TGTGCCAGCAGCTTTTCGACAGGAGAGGAAAAACTGTTTTTT.

The rearrangement uses TRBV18 and TRBJ1-2; 7 nucleotides agree with TRBD1. J lost 4 bases, V lost 1 base, and 6 bases had no gene match. This CDR3 has 15 residues. Germline V gene data show CDR1 as KGHSH and CDR2 as LQKENI. Here the CDR3 DNA reads TGTGCCAGCTCACCACAGTCAGGGGGTTTCTATGGCTACACCTTC. Its translation is CASSPQSGGFYGYTF.

This clone was recorded once. The chain couples TRBV18 to TRBJ1-2; 7 nucleotides agree with TRBD1. Germline CDR1 is KGHSH and CDR2 is LQKENI. V gave up 1 base and J gave up 5 bases; unmatched junction bases: 1. The length of the CDR3 is 13 residues. The CDR3 is CASSPQGAYGYTF. CDR3 nucleotide sequence: TGTGCCAGCTCACCACAGGGGGCGTATGGCTACACCTTC.